These 13 T cell receptor beta chains came from one sample sequenced in a study of T-cell reconstitution after alpha-beta-depleted transplantation in children. Preparing the TCRbeta library involved the use of unique molecular identifiers. In TCRdb, the PCR reads were re-called with MiXCR into one record per CDR3 protein. The data hold about 900,000 distinct CDR3 sequences, with about 31% observed a single time. The sample consisted of PBMCs, mostly from graft donor cells, taken 360 days after TCRalphabeta/CD19-depleted stem cell transplant. Receptors were obtained from a boy younger than two who had a stem cell transplant for SCID, so the T cells may come from the graft donor.

This clonotype was seen a few times. The rearrangement joins TRBV4-2 to TRBJ2-6; 10 positions agree with TRBD2. The CDR3 consists of 19 residues. The V and J ends lost 0 bases and 4 bases, in that order; junction bases with no gene match: 9. Germline CDR1 is LGHNA and CDR2 is YNFKEQ. The CDR3 is CASSQEGAGGPVGANVLTF. CDR3 coding DNA: TGTGCCAGCAGCCAAGAAGGAGCGGGGGGGCCGGTCGGGGCCAACGTCCTGACTTTC.

The rearrangement joins TRBV12-3 or TRBV12-4 to TRBJ2-1; TRBD1 matches 8 bases. This CDR3 is 14 amino acids long. Trimming cost V 4 bases and J 6 bases; bases outside gene matches: 5. The DNA of the CDR3 is TGTGCCAGCAGTTCCCAGGGGGCCCGCAATGAGCAGTTCTTC. Its translation is CASSSQGARNEQFF.

The chain uses TRBV9 and TRBJ2-1, with D possibly matching TRBD2 (6 bases). Trimming shortened V by 4 bases and J by 7 bases, and 15 bases separated the two germline ends. The CDR3 loop spans 14 amino acids. CDR1 is SGDLS and CDR2 is YYNGEE in the germline V gene. The CDR3 loop is CASSPYPRGNEQFF. The CDR3 coding sequence is TGTGCCAGCAGCCCCTATCCCCGGGGGAATGAGCAGTTCTTC.

This clonotype came up a few times. The rearrangement joins TRBV29-1 to TRBJ2-3, with D possibly matching TRBD2 (6 bases). The CDR3 covers 14 residues. Trimming took 6 bases from V and 7 from J, leaving 20 bases between them. Germline-derived CDR1 and CDR2 are SQVTM and ANQGSEA. CDR3 region: CSVSGLHGTYTQYF. The CDR3 DNA is TGCAGCGTATCGGGACTTCACGGGACCTATACGCAGTATTTT.

The chain carries TRBV5-1 and TRBJ1-4; 8 positions match TRBD1. Germline V gene data show CDR1 as SGHRS and CDR2 as YFSETQ. Trimming removed 3 bases from V and 8 bases from J; junction bases left unmatched: 9. CDR3 length equals 15 residues. The CDR3 DNA is TGCGCCAGCAGCTCGTCGTCCCGGGACAGGGAAAAACTGTTTTTT. This translates into CASSSSSRDREKLFF.

The V call is TRBV6-5, the J call TRBJ1-2, with 12 positions matching TRBD1. With V trimmed by 4 bases and J by 3 bases, 3 bases remained unmatched. The CDR3 is 15 amino acids. Germline assignment: CDR1 MNHEY and CDR2 SVGAGI. CDR3 amino acids: CASSWGQGADYGYTF. Here the CDR3 DNA reads TGTGCCAGCAGTTGGGGACAGGGGGCCGACTATGGCTACACCTTC.

For the CDR3, the DNA is TGCAGTGCTAAATCGGGGGCCTCTAACTATGGCTACACCTTC. It encodes CSAKSGASNYGYTF. The chain recombines TRBV20-1 with TRBJ1-2, with a weak D call TRBD1 (6 bases). The CDR3 is made up of 14 amino acids. Germline values: CDR1 DFQATT, CDR2 SNEGSKA (reference sequence). V lost 4 bases and J lost 0, with 12 bases in between.

The chain has TRBV12-3 or TRBV12-4 and TRBJ2-7; D uncertain. The CDR3 runs 14 residues. V was clipped by 5 bases and J by 3 bases, with 14 bases between them. The CDR3 sequence: CASSLSGVNYEQYF. The CDR3 DNA sequence: TGTGCCAGCAGTCTGAGTGGGGTCAACTACGAGCAGTACTTC.

Only a few counts were recorded for this clonotype. This chain uses TRBV18 with TRBJ2-3, with D possibly TRBD2 on 5 matching bases. CDR1 is KGHSH, CDR2 LQKENI, per germline. V was clipped by 3 bases and J by 1 base, with 14 bases between them. The CDR3 totals 16 residues. The CDR3 sequence: CASSPTLVRGTDTQYF. CDR3 coding DNA: TGTGCCAGCTCACCCACACTAGTCCGTGGCACAGATACGCAGTATTTT.

This clonotype turned up a few times. The V gene is TRBV7-6, the J gene TRBJ2-1; 10 nucleotides match TRBD2. Losses at the gene ends were 3 bases for V and 4 bases for J; bases not matched to a gene: 9. The CDR3 loop spans 17 amino acids. Germline V gene lookup returns CDR1 SGHVS and CDR2 FNYEAQ. CDR3 region: CASSFSGGSNTYNEQFF. In nucleotides, the CDR3 is TGTGCCAGCAGCTTTAGCGGGGGGTCCAATACTTACAATGAGCAGTTCTTC. Supplemented by reference TRBV7-6 and TRBJ2-1, the full variable domain reads GAGVSQSPRYKVTKRGQDVALRCDPISGHVSLYWYRQALGQGPEFLTYFNYEAQQDKSGLPNDRFSAERPEGSISTLTIQRTEQRDSAMYRCASSFSGGSNTYNEQFFGPGTRLTVL.

J is TRBJ1-1 and V is TRBV20-1; D is uncertain. Germline V gives CDR1 DFQATT, CDR2 SNEGSKA (reference sequence). The CDR3 length is 13 residues. Trimming took off 4 bases at V and 1 base at J, with 10 bases between the two ends. The CDR3 nucleotides read TGCAGTGCTATGCAAGGACCGAACACTGAAGCTTTCTTT. Protein sequence: CSAMQGPNTEAFF.

Only a few counts were recorded for this clonotype. The chain couples TRBV5-1 to TRBJ2-5; no clear D gene. Between the trimmed V and J ends, which lost 0 bases and 4 bases, there was a span of 16 bases. There are 16 residues in the CDR3. In germline, CDR1 is SGHRS, CDR2 YFSETQ. CDR3 loop: CASSLAESRFGETQYF. For the CDR3, the DNA is TGCGCCAGCAGCTTGGCCGAAAGTAGATTCGGAGAGACCCAGTACTTC.

This clonotype has just a few counts. The gene calls are TRBV5-1 and TRBJ2-7; D is possibly TRBD1 (5 bases). Germline values: CDR1 SGHRS, CDR2 YFSETQ. The CDR3 is 15 residues long. The V end was cut by 4 bases, the J end by 3 bases, with 17 bases between. CDR3 sequence (DNA): TGCGCCAGCAGCCAAGGCGTGGGGCAGAACTACGAGCAGTACTTC. It translates to CASSQGVGQNYEQYF.